This T cell receptor (beta chain) was recorded in a study of blood T cell repertoires in COVID-19. Study-level background: PBMCs, B-cell-depleted T cells, or T cells were the source of the cDNA or gDNA that made up the material.

As handled by the study authors: Quantification of nucleated cells was approximated via reference gene primer amplification. TCRdb's copy holds only in-frame clones and misses some; the assay was immunoSEQ multiplex PCR. V and J calls and clone size are as listed in that table; D and trimming were resolved from the DNA. The sample lists 450,000 or so clones; roughly 90% were seen once. Patients of the Seattle cohort, enrolled during active infection, were followed longitudinally. The length of the CDR3 is 12 residues. Trimming removed 4 bases from V and 6 bases from J, with 7 bases in between. The V gene's germline CDR1 is MNHNY and CDR2 SVGAGI (reference sequence).

This chain joins TRBV6-6 and TRBJ2-1; D gene ambiguous. This TCR derives from a woman in her thirties or forties with COVID-19, enrolled during active disease. Source material: peripheral blood. The CDR3 spells CASSLYFNEQFF. The CDR3 bases are TGTGCCAGCAGTTTATACTTCAATGAGCAGTTCTTC.